This T cell receptor beta chain was documented in a study of T cells in Graves' hyperthyroidism and ophthalmopathy. TCR beta CDR3 regions were amplified from RNA. The HTBI set primed first-round TCR CDR3 RT-PCR. TCRdb reprocessed the multiplex PCR reads with MiXCR, giving one entry per CDR3 protein. The sample lists fewer than 650,000 distinct CDR3 sequences, about 46% occurring once. The V and J ends lost 3 bases and 1 base respectively, with 9 bases between them. This CDR3 comprises 14 residues. Germline V lookup: CDR1 LGHDT, CDR2 YNNKEL (reference sequence). This clonotype was counted only a few times. Uncontrolled infections, other autoimmune diseases, pregnancy or lactation led to exclusion of patients.

Sequencing was performed on peripheral blood or thyroid tissue (not recorded which). The origin of this receptor is an adult woman with Graves' disease, either hyperthyroidism or ophthalmopathy (not recorded which). The genes are TRBV3-1 and TRBJ1-2; D gene uncertain. The CDR3 reads CASSQRTFNYGYTF. The DNA of the CDR3 is TGTGCCAGCAGCCAGAGGACCTTTAACTATGGCTACACCTTC.